The clone carrying this T cell receptor beta chain appeared a single time. Germline values: CDR1 SGHDT, CDR2 YYEEEE. CDR3 size: 13 residues. Trimming pared 4 bases from V and 4 bases from J, leaving 11 bases between. These data belong to a study of T cells in localized non-small cell lung cancer. Some clones are missing from TCRdb's copy, which holds only in-frame ones; the method was immunoSEQ multiplex PCR. The sample has 25,000 to 35,000 clones; under 95% are singletons. This receptor was identified in a woman aged 40-69 years with stage I lung adenocarcinoma. The chain is built from TRBV5-6 and TRBJ1-2, with a weak D call TRBD1 (5 bases). Sequencing was performed on peripheral blood, taken before any cancer treatment. CDR3 DNA sequence: TGTGCCAGCAGCGTCGGGGGTGGCTATGGCTACACCTTC. Its protein is CASSVGGGYGYTF. Together with reference TRBV5-6 and TRBJ1-2, the CDR3 gives the full variable domain: DAGVTQSPTHLIKTRGQQVTLRCSPKSGHDTVSWYQQALGQGPQFIFQYYEEEERQRGNFPDRFSGHQFPNYSSELNVNALLLGDSALYLCASSVGGGYGYTFGSGTRLTVV.